The text below deals with one TCR beta chain. The assay was immunoSEQ multiplex PCR, and TCRdb's table has in-frame clones only and misses some. The top ten clones hold around 10% of a sample with some 290,000 clones, roughly nine tenths of them seen once. These data come from a study of blood T cell repertoires in COVID-19. Turning to the study itself: PBMCs, B-cell-depleted T cells, or T cells provided the cDNA or gDNA that made up the material.

The CDR3 has 13 residues. CDR1 is SEHNR and CDR2 is FQNEAQ in the germline V gene (reference sequence). Trimming pared 5 bases from V and 7 bases from J, leaving 15 bases between. The receptor was derived from a woman aged 25 to 39 with COVID-19, enrolled during active disease. This chain links TRBV7-9 with TRBJ2-7; D perhaps matches TRBD2 (6 bases). Sequenced: peripheral blood. CDR3 DNA: TGTGCCAGCAGCCCCCCAGAGGAGGGGGAGCAGTACTTC. Amino acids: CASSPPEEGEQYF.